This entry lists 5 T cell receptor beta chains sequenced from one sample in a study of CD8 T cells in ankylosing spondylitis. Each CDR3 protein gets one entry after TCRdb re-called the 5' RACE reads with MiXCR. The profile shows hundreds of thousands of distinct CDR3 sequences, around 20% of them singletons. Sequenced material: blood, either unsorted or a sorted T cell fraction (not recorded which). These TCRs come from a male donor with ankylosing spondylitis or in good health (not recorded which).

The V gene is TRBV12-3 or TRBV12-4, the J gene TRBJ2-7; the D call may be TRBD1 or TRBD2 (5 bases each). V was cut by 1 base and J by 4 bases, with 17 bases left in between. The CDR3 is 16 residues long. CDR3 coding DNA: TGTGCCAGCAGTTTAGGTTCGGGGCTGGTCTCGTACGAGCAGTACTTC. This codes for CASSLGSGLVSYEQYF.

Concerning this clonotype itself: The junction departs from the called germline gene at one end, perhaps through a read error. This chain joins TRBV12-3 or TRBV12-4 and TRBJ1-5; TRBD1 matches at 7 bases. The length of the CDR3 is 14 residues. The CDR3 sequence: CASSPGTDNQSQHF. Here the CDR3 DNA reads TGTGCCAGCAGTCCCGGGACAGATAATCAGTCCCAGCATTTT.

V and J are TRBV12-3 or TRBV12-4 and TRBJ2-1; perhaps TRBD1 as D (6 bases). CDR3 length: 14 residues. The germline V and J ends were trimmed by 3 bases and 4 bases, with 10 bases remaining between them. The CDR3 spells CASSFGTKYNEQFF. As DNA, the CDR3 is TGTGCCAGCAGTTTTGGGACAAAATACAATGAGCAGTTCTTC.

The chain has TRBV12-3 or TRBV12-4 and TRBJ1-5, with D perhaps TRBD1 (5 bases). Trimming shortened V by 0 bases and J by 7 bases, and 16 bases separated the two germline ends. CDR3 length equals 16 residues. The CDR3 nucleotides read TGTGCCAGCAGTTTAGCCTCCTCTTTGGGGGGGCAGCCCCAGCATTTT. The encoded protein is CASSLASSLGGQPQHF.

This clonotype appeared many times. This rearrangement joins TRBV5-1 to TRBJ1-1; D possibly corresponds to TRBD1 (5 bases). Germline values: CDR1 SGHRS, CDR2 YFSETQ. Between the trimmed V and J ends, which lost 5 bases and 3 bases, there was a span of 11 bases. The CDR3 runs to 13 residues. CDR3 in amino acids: CASRTGADTEAFF. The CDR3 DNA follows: TGCGCCAGCAGGACCGGGGCGGACACTGAAGCTTTCTTT. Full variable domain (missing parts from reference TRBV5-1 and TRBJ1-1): KAGVTQTPRYLIKTRGQQVTLSCSPISGHRSVSWYQQTPGQGLQFLFEYFSETQRNKGNFPGRFSGRQFSNSRSEMNVSTLELGDSALYLCASRTGADTEAFFGQGTRLTVV.